Shown below are 14 T cell receptor beta chains from a single sample sequenced in a study of CD8 T cells in cerebrospinal fluid in Alzheimer's disease. TCRdb re-analyzed the 10x single-cell sequencing reads; it lists each CDR3 protein once, without DNA. This sample's table reports around 1,000 distinct CDR3 sequences. The specimen was cerebrospinal fluid. The receptors were gathered from a human donor in good health.

Considering frequency, this clonotype is medium-sized. The chain couples TRBV27 to TRBJ2-3; no DNA is available, so the TRBD1 call from TCRdb remains unchecked. The CDR3 runs to 16 residues. Germline lookup yields CDR1 MNHEY and CDR2 SMNVEV (reference sequence). The CDR3 is CASSWTVTSVTDTQYF.

This clonotype is called large based on its frequency. This chain links TRBV28 with TRBJ2-3; the D gene TCRdb calls, TRBD2, cannot be checked with no DNA. The CDR3 is 15 amino acids. Germline V CDR1 and CDR2: MDHEN, SYDVKM. The CDR3 here is CASVPPDGPSDTQYF. The full variable domain, completed using reference TRBV28 and TRBJ2-3, is DVKVTQSSRYLVKRTGEKVFLECVQDMDHENMFWYRQDPGLGLRLIYFSYDVKMKEKGDIPEGYSVSREKKERFSLILESASTNQTSMYLCASVPPDGPSDTQYFGPGTRLTVL.

This clonotype counts as large by frequency. The genes are TRBV2 and TRBJ2-7. CDR1 is SNHLY, CDR2 FYNNEI, per germline. The CDR3 consists of 12 residues. CDR3 protein: CASSPLPLEQYF. The variable domain in full, with the rest retrieved from reference TRBV2 and TRBJ2-7, is EPEVTQTPSHQVTQMGQEVILRCVPISNHLYFYWYRQILGQKVEFLVSFYNNEISEKSEIFDDQFSVERPDGSNFTLKIRSTKLEDSAMYFCASSPLPLEQYFGPGTRLTVT.

This clonotype is medium-sized (0.01 to 0.1%) by frequency. This chain links TRBV15 with TRBJ2-5. In germline, CDR1 is LNHNV, CDR2 YYDKDF (reference sequence). The CDR3 sequence is 13 residues long. The CDR3 sequence: CATSRDSQETQYF.

This clonotype is classed as medium-sized (0.01 to 0.1%) by frequency. The rearrangement links TRBV4-3 to TRBJ1-2; checking the TCRdb D call of TRBD1 is not possible without DNA. CDR3 length equals 16 residues. Germline CDR1 is LGHNA and CDR2 is YSLEER. The CDR3 region is CASSQEWGPGNYGYTF.

This clonotype is labeled medium-sized (0.01 to 0.1%) based on frequency. This chain connects TRBV28 to TRBJ2-7. This CDR3 contains 16 residues. CDR1 is MDHEN, CDR2 SYDVKM, per germline. Here the CDR3 reads CASSLNLNRSSYEQYF.

By frequency, this clonotype is medium-sized (0.01 to 0.1%). V usage is TRBV2 and J usage is TRBJ1-5; TCRdb's D gene call, TRBD1, goes unchecked for lack of DNA. The CDR3 totals 14 residues. CDR1 and CDR2 from the germline V gene are SNHLY and FYNNEI. This chain's CDR3 is CASTGQLSNQPQHF.

This clonotype is labeled medium-sized based on frequency. This rearrangement joins TRBV7-3 to TRBJ2-3; the D gene TCRdb calls, TRBD2, cannot be checked with no DNA. CDR3 length equals 19 residues. Germline assignment: CDR1 SGHTA and CDR2 FQGTGA. CDR3: CASSLSLSSGGPSTDTQYF.

The genes are TRBV10-1 and TRBJ2-7; TCRdb indicates TRBD1, and absent DNA this call remains unverified. The CDR3 is 13 residues long. Germline loops: CDR1 WNHNN, CDR2 SYGVQD (reference sequence). This chain's CDR3 is CATRRRGGYEQYF.

This clonotype is called medium-sized based on its frequency. This sequence joins TRBV12-3 or TRBV12-4 and TRBJ2-5; TCRdb names TRBD1, which stays unverified in the absence of DNA. CDR3 length: 13 residues. The CDR3 spells CASRSGVGETQYF.

This clonotype ranks as medium-sized in terms of frequency. This sequence joins TRBV14 and TRBJ2-7. The CDR3 is made up of 12 amino acids. CDR1 and CDR2 from the germline V gene are SGHDN and FVKESK. CDR3 residues: CASSQTFYEQYF.

This clonotype registers medium-sized by frequency. The chain carries TRBV4-2 and TRBJ1-5; TCRdb's assignment of TRBD1 cannot be checked, as there is no DNA. The CDR3 has 16 residues. In germline, CDR1 is LGHNA, CDR2 YNFKEQ. The CDR3 is CASSQEGGSGNQPQHF.

This clonotype is identified as large from frequency. This sequence joins TRBV4-2 and TRBJ1-5; TCRdb returns TRBD1, unconfirmable since there is no DNA. CDR1 and CDR2 (germline): LGHNA, YNFKEQ. The length of the CDR3 is 14 residues. CDR3 sequence: CASSQDGGYQPQHF.

Judged by frequency, this clonotype is large. J is TRBJ2-5 and V is TRBV28; TCRdb proposes TRBD1, but this gene call is untestable without DNA. The germline V gene encodes CDR1 MDHEN and CDR2 SYDVKM. The CDR3 sequence is 15 residues long. CDR3 residues: CASSFETAPGGTQYF.